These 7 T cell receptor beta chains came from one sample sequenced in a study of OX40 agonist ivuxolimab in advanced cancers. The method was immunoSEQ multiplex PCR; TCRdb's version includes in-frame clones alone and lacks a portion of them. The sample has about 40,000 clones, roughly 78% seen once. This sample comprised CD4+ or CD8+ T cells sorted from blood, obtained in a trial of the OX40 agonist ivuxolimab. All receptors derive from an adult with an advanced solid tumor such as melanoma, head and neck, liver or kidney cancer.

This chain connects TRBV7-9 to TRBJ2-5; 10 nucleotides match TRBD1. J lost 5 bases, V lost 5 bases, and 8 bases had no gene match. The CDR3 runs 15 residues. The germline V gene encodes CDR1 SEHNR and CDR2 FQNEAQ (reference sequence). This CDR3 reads CASSNSDRGQETQYF. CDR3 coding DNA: TGTGCCAGCAGCAACTCAGACAGGGGGCAGGAGACCCAGTACTTC.

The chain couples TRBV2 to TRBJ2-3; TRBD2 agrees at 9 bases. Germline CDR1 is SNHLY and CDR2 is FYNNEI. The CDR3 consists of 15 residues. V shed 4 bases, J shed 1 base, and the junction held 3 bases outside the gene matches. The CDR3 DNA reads TGTGCCAGCAGTGTGGTAGCGGGGGGCACAGATACGCAGTATTTT. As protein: CASSVVAGGTDTQYF.

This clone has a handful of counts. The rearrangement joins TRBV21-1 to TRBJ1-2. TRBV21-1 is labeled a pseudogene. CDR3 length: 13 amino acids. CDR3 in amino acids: CASSNGPLRCYTF. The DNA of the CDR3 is TGTGCCAGCAGCAACGGACCCCTGAGATGCTACACCTTC.

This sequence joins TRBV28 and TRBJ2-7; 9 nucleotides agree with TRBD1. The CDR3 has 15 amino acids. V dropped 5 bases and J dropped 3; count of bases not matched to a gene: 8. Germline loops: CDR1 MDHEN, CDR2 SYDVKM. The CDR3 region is CASSRGGTGNYEQYF. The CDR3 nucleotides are TGTGCCAGCAGTAGAGGGGGGACAGGGAACTACGAGCAGTACTTC.

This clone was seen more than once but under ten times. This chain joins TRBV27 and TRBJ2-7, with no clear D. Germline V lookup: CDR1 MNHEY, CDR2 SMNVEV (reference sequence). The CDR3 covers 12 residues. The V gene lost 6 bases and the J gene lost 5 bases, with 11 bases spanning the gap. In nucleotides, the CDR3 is TGTGCCAGCAGAGCGATTATGGACGAGCAGTACTTC. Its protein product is CASRAIMDEQYF.

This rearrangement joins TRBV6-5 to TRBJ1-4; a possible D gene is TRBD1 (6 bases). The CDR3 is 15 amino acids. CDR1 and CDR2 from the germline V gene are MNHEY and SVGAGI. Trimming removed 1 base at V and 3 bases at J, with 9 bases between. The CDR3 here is CASSYWGASNEKLFF. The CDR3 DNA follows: TGTGCCAGCAGTTACTGGGGGGCTTCTAATGAAAAACTGTTTTTT.

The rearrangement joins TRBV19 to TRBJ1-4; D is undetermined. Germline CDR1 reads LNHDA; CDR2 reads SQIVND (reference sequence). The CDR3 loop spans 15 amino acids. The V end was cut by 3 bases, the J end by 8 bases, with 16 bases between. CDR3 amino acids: CASSIGPSWGEKLFF. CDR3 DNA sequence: TGTGCCAGTAGTATCGGCCCTAGTTGGGGAGAAAAACTGTTTTTT.